The 15 T cell receptor beta chains presented below share a single source sample, sequenced in a study of blood T cell repertoires in COVID-19. Profiled with immunoSEQ multiplex PCR; TCRdb holds only in-frame clones, not every one. There are more than 95,000 clones in the sample; approximately 80% occur only once, and 25% lies in the top ten. Sequenced input: peripheral blood. These receptors were obtained from a human donor in a cohort sampled during active COVID-19.

The chain combines TRBV5-5 with TRBJ2-2; possibly TRBD2 for D (6 bases). Trimming took 2 bases from V and 5 from J, leaving 16 bases between them. The CDR3 is made up of 16 amino acids. Germline assignment: CDR1 SGHKS and CDR2 YYEKEE (reference sequence). The CDR3 DNA reads as TGTGCCAGCAGCTTCATAGCGGCAGTCCTGACCGGGGAGCTGTTTTTT. Translating gives CASSFIAAVLTGELFF.

The rearrangement links TRBV28 to TRBJ1-1, with 8 bases that match TRBD1. In germline, CDR1 is MDHEN, CDR2 SYDVKM. V shed 5 bases, J shed 2 bases, and the junction held 4 bases outside the gene matches. The CDR3 sequence is 14 residues long. CDR3 protein: CASSGQGRNTEAFF. DNA for the CDR3: TGTGCCAGCAGTGGACAGGGTCGAAACACTGAAGCTTTCTTT.

The V call is TRBV7-8, the J call TRBJ2-6; D perhaps matches TRBD1 (6 bases). CDR3 length: 16 residues. Germline CDR1 SGHVS, CDR2 FQNEAQ. V was cut by 1 base and J by 0 bases, with 7 bases left in between. For the CDR3, the DNA is TGTGCCAGCAGCTTAGTAGGGGGCTCTGGGGCCAACGTCCTGACTTTC. Translating it yields CASSLVGGSGANVLTF.

The chain couples TRBV29-1 to TRBJ2-5; maybe TRBD2 (6 bases). Trimming left V 6 bases short and J 2 bases short, with 19 bases between. The germline CDR1 and CDR2 sequences are SQVTM and ANQGSEA. The CDR3 has 15 amino acids. The CDR3 here is CSVGDGGTAQETQYF. In DNA, the CDR3 is TGCAGCGTAGGGGATGGCGGGACCGCACAAGAGACCCAGTACTTC.

The V and J genes are TRBV19 and TRBJ2-6; D might be TRBD2 (5 bases). Germline V gene data show CDR1 as LNHDA and CDR2 as SQIVND (reference sequence). CDR3 length: 16 residues. V gave up 3 bases and J gave up 1 base, with 10 bases separating them. The CDR3 reads CASSIPRASGANVLTF. The CDR3 coding sequence is TGTGCCAGTAGTATTCCGCGGGCGTCTGGGGCCAACGTCCTGACTTTC.

The chain recombines TRBV5-5 with TRBJ2-5; 8 nucleotides line up with TRBD1. The trim removed 4 bases at V and 1 base at J, leaving 9 bases unmatched. Germline V lookup: CDR1 SGHKS, CDR2 YYEKEE (reference sequence). CDR3 length equals 16 residues. In DNA, the CDR3 is TGTGCCAGCAGCAGCCCCCCCACAGGGGGCCAAGAGACCCAGTACTTC. As protein: CASSSPPTGGQETQYF. Drawing the rest from reference TRBV5-5 and TRBJ2-5, the complete variable domain is DAGVTQSPTHLIKTRGQQVTLRCSPISGHKSVSWYQQVLGQGPQFIFQYYEKEERGRGNFPDRFSARQFPNYSSELNVNALLLGDSALYLCASSSPPTGGQETQYFGPGTRLLVL.

This clone has just a few counts. The same CDR3 is also encoded by other DNA sequences in this sample. Here the CDR3 reads CASSLGSGWRTEAFF. The CDR3 coding sequence is TGCGCCAGCAGCTTGGGGTCAGGGTGGCGCACTGAAGCTTTCTTT. The chain links TRBV5-1 to TRBJ1-1, with D perhaps matching TRBD1 (5 bases). V lost 0 bases and J 4 bases, leaving 13 bases between the germline ends. The V gene's germline CDR1 is SGHRS and CDR2 YFSETQ. The CDR3 extends over 15 amino acids.

The chain recombines TRBV7-2 with TRBJ2-3; 9 bases line up with TRBD1. The germline V gene encodes CDR1 SGHTA and CDR2 FQGNSA. The trim removed 5 bases at V and 10 bases at J, leaving 7 bases unmatched. This CDR3 has 13 residues. The CDR3 spells CASSPGGQGPQYF. The DNA of the CDR3 is TGTGCCAGCAGCCCGGGGGGACAGGGCCCGCAGTATTTT.

The V and J genes are TRBV7-2 and TRBJ1-5; 12 positions match TRBD1. Looked up from germline, CDR1 is SGHTA and CDR2 is FQGNSA. V trimming: 5 bases; J trimming: 4 bases; junction bases outside the gene matches: 6. The CDR3 runs 16 residues. The CDR3 DNA sequence: TGTGCCAGCAGCCCCGGGGACAGGGGGCTAAATCAGCCCCAGCATTTT. Translation gives CASSPGDRGLNQPQHF.

The chain links TRBV5-1 to TRBJ2-7, with TRBD2 matching 9 bases. Germline CDR1 and CDR2: SGHRS and YFSETQ. Trimming removed 0 bases from V and 7 bases from J; junction bases left unmatched: 8. This CDR3 contains 15 residues. CDR3 loop: CASSLASGELAEQYF. The CDR3 DNA is TGCGCCAGCAGCTTGGCTAGCGGGGAACTGGCAGAGCAGTACTTC.

The chain uses TRBV20-1 and TRBJ2-1; TRBD1 matches at 10 bases. The CDR3 loop spans 14 amino acids. Trimming at V came to 3 bases and at J to 4 bases, leaving 3 bases not matched to a gene. Germline values: CDR1 DFQATT, CDR2 SNEGSKA (reference sequence). This CDR3 is CSASGTGVYNEQFF. DNA for the CDR3: TGCAGTGCTAGTGGGACAGGGGTGTACAATGAGCAGTTCTTC.

The rearrangement links TRBV7-2 to TRBJ1-3; D gene uncertain. Germline CDR1 and CDR2: SGHTA and FQGNSA. The CDR3 contains 13 residues. V lost 5 bases and J 4 bases, leaving 9 bases between the germline ends. The CDR3 reads CASSPPGGNTIYF. The CDR3, as DNA: TGTGCCAGCAGCCCTCCGGGAGGAAACACCATATATTTT.

Here the CDR3 reads CATSRGSAADTQYF. The CDR3 DNA is TGTGCCACCAGCAGAGGAAGTGCAGCAGATACGCAGTATTTT. The chain employs TRBV15 and TRBJ2-3, with no clear D. The CDR3 is made up of 14 amino acids. With 1 base removed from V and 4 bases from J, the gap between germline ends came to 9 bases. CDR1 is LNHNV and CDR2 is YYDKDF in the germline V gene (reference sequence).

The V gene is TRBV19, the J gene TRBJ2-3; TRBD1 aligns across 8 bases. The CDR3 runs 16 residues. Germline-derived CDR1 and CDR2 are LNHDA and SQIVND (reference sequence). Trimming cost V 6 bases and J 2 bases; bases outside gene matches: 10. CDR3: CASRGRGQELTDTQYF. The DNA of the CDR3 is TGTGCCAGTAGGGGCCGGGGACAGGAGCTCACAGATACGCAGTATTTT. The full variable domain, its missing parts supplied by reference TRBV19 and TRBJ2-3, is DGGITQSPKYLFRKEGQNVTLSCEQNLNHDAMYWYRQDPGQGLRLIYYSQIVNDFQKGDIAEGYSVSREKKESFPLTVTSAQKNPTAFYLCASRGRGQELTDTQYFGPGTRLTVL.

This sequence joins TRBV5-4 and TRBJ2-2, with TRBD1 identical over 8 bases. The germline V gene has CDR1 SGHNT and CDR2 YYREEE (reference sequence). This CDR3 contains 15 residues. V trimming: 3 bases; J trimming: 5 bases; junction bases outside the gene matches: 6. The CDR3 DNA sequence: TGTGCCAGCAGCTCTGGACAGGGTATGACCGGGGAGCTGTTTTTT. Encoded protein: CASSSGQGMTGELFF.